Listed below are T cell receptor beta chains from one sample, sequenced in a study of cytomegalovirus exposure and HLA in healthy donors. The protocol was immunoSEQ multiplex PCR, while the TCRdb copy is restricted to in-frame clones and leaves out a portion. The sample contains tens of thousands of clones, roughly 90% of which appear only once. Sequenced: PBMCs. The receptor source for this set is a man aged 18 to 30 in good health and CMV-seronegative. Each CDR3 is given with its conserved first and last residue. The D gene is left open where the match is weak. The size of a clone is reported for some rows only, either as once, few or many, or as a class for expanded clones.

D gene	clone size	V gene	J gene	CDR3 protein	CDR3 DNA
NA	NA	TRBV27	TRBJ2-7	CASSLTSSTYEQYF	TGTGCCAGCAGTTTAACTAGCAGTACCTACGAGCAGTACTTC
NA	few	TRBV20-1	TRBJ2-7	CSADKDYEQYF	TGCAGTGCGGACAAAGACTACGAGCAGTACTTC
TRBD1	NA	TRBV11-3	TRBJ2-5	CASSLTWDRQQETQYF	TGTGCCAGCAGCTTAACCTGGGACAGACAACAAGAGACCCAGTACTTC
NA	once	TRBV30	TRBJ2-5	CAWSLRVGETQYF	TGTGCCTGGAGTCTGAGGGTTGGAGAGACCCAGTACTTC
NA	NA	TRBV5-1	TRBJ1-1	CASSPHYRAPNTEAFF	TGCGCCAGCAGCCCACATTACAGGGCCCCGAACACTGAAGCTTTCTTT
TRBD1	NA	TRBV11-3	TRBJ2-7	CASSPTGYLNEQYF	TGTGCCAGCAGCCCGACAGGGTACCTCAACGAGCAGTACTTC
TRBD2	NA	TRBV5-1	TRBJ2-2	CASSLSGEGTGELFF	TGCGCCAGCAGCTTGTCCGGGGAGGGCACCGGGGAGCTGTTTTTT
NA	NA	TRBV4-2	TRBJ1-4	CASSREGGRTGEKLFF	TGTGCCAGCAGCCGAGAGGGGGGGCGTACGGGTGAAAAACTGTTTTTT
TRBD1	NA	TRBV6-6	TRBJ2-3	CASSRQGNSDTQYF	TGTGCCAGCAGCCGACAGGGTAACTCAGATACGCAGTATTTT
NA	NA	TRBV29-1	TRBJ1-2	CSVEGGSGVRYGYTF	TGCAGCGTTGAGGGAGGGTCAGGGGTGAGATATGGCTACACCTTC
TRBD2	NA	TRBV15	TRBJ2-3	CATSPGLAGFTDTQYF	TGTGCCACCAGTCCGGGACTAGCGGGATTCACAGATACGCAGTATTTT
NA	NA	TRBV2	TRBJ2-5	CASSGTAKSRETQYF	TGTGCCAGCAGTGGGACAGCCAAATCGAGGGAGACCCAGTACTTC
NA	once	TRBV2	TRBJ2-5	CASSEGWEETQYF	TGTGCCAGCAGTGAAGGTTGGGAGGAGACCCAGTACTTC
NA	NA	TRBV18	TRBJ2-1	CASSPGAGYDNEQFF	TGTGCCAGCTCACCAGGGGCGGGGTATGACAATGAGCAGTTCTTC
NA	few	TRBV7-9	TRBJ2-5	CASAPLRTGHETQYF	TGTGCCAGCGCCCCTCTGCGCACAGGGCACGAGACCCAGTACTTC
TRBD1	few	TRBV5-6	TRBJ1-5	CASSLSDRGGNQPQHF	TGTGCCAGCAGCTTGAGTGACAGGGGTGGCAATCAGCCCCAGCATTTT
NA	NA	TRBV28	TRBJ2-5	CASSDRGEETQYF	TGTGCCAGCAGTGATCGCGGGGAAGAGACCCAGTACTTC
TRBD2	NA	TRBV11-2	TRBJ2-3	CASSRGGEGQYF	TGTGCCAGCAGCCGCGGGGGGGAGGGGCAGTATTTT
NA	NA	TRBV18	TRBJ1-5	CASSQGPNQPQHF	TGTGCCAGCTCCCAGGGGCCCAATCAGCCCCAGCATTTT
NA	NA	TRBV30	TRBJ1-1	CAWTGGGNTEAFF	TGTGCCTGGACGGGGGGAGGGAACACTGAAGCTTTCTTT
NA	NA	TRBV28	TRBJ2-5	CASSSPGGPGETQYF	TGTGCCAGCAGTTCACCCGGGGGGCCAGGAGAGACCCAGTACTTC
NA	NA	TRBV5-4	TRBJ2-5	CASSLDLGETQYF	TGTGCCAGCAGCTTGGACCTCGGGGAGACCCAGTACTTC